A selection of T cell receptor beta chains follows, all from one sample in a study of cytomegalovirus exposure and HLA in healthy donors. Only in-frame clones appear in the TCRdb table, and some are missing; sequencing was by immunoSEQ multiplex PCR. The sample has about 67,000 clones; the top ten hold around 15%. Sequenced material: PBMCs. Receptors originate from a boy under 18 in good health and CMV-seronegative. The CDR3 runs from the conserved cysteine through the conserved F or W. Fields, in order: V gene, D gene, J gene, CDR3 DNA, CDR3 protein. D genes are given only for firm matches.

TRBV4-3,.,TRBJ2-1,TGCGCCAGCAGCCAAAACAGCAATGAGCAGTTCTTC,CASSQNSNEQFF
TRBV19,TRBD2,TRBJ2-1,TGTGCCAGTAGTATCAAACTAGCGGGAGACAATGAGCAGTTCTTC,CASSIKLAGDNEQFF
TRBV6-5,TRBD1,TRBJ1-2,TGTGCCAGCAGTTACCAACAAGGGGGCGACTATGGCTACACCTTC,CASSYQQGGDYGYTF
TRBV9,.,TRBJ1-1,TGTGCCAGCAGCGACAGGGTGATGAACACTGAAGCTTTCTTT,CASSDRVMNTEAFF
TRBV30,TRBD2,TRBJ2-1,TGTGCCTGGACTAGCGGGCATGACAATGAGCAGTTCTTC,CAWTSGHDNEQFF
TRBV9,.,TRBJ1-1,TGTGCCAGCAGCGTAGCTCTGAACACTGAAGCTTTCTTT,CASSVALNTEAFF
TRBV19,.,TRBJ2-7,TGTGCCAGTAGTACCAACCCTAGCTACGAGCAGTACTTC,CASSTNPSYEQYF
TRBV29-1,.,TRBJ1-1,TGCAGCGTTGGAATCCAGGGCGGCGCTGAAGCTTTCTTT,CSVGIQGGAEAFF
TRBV30,.,TRBJ2-7,TGTGCCTGGAGCGCCGGACAGACCGAGCAGTACTTC,CAWSAGQTEQYF
TRBV5-1,TRBD1,TRBJ1-1,TGCGCCAGCAGCGACCAGGGGGGCGGGACTGAAGCTTTCTTT,CASSDQGGGTEAFF
TRBV19,.,TRBJ1-5,TGTGCCAGTCAGTCCCCGGACAGAATAAATCAGCCCCAGCATTTT,CASQSPDRINQPQHF
TRBV9,TRBD1,TRBJ1-1,TGTGCCATCCAAACAGGGGGGACGGCTGAAGCTTTCTTT,CAIQTGGTAEAFF
TRBV10-1,TRBD1,TRBJ2-3,TGCGCCAGCAGAAAGGGACAGGACACAGATACGCAGTATTTT,CASRKGQDTDTQYF
TRBV4-2,TRBD2,TRBJ2-1,TGTGCCAGCAGCCAGTCGGCGGGGGAGCCATACAATGAGCAGTTCTTC,CASSQSAGEPYNEQFF
TRBV6-5,.,TRBJ1-5,TGTGCCAGCAGTGCCAACAGGGCGGGCAATCAGCCCCAGCATTTT,CASSANRAGNQPQHF
TRBV7-2,TRBD1,TRBJ1-4,TGTGCCAGCAGCCCGGGACAGGGTTACGAAAAACTGTTTTTT,CASSPGQGYEKLFF
TRBV6-6,.,TRBJ2-7,TGTGCCAGTTCCGCGAGGGGGATCCACGAGCAGTACTTC,CASSARGIHEQYF
TRBV5-5,.,TRBJ1-1,TGTGCCAGCAGCTTCGGGTTGGCCCCCGACGAAGCTTTCTTT,CASSFGLAPDEAFF
TRBV15,TRBD1,TRBJ2-1,TGTGCCACCAGCAGAGATCAGGGGGTCTACAATGAGCAGTTCTTC,CATSRDQGVYNEQFF
TRBV28,TRBD2,TRBJ2-5,TGTGCCAGCACCTCCGTAGGGACTAGCGGGCGGGGCCAGTACTTC,CASTSVGTSGRGQYF
TRBV19,TRBD2,TRBJ2-7,TGTGCCAGTAGTATCGGTCTAGCGGGAGACGAGCAGTACTTC,CASSIGLAGDEQYF
TRBV27,TRBD1,TRBJ1-1,TGTGCCAGCAGTGCCGGGACAGAGAACACTGAAGCTTTCTTT,CASSAGTENTEAFF
TRBV5-4,TRBD2,TRBJ2-3,TGTGCCAGCAGCTTTGGACTAGCTTCTGGCACAGATACGCAGTATTTT,CASSFGLASGTDTQYF
TRBV2,TRBD1,TRBJ1-1,TGTGCCAGCAGGCCACAGGGGCCTACTCCGGAAGCTTTCTTT,CASRPQGPTPEAFF
TRBV7-9,TRBD2,TRBJ2-1,TGTGCCAGCAGCCCCGACGGGGGGTCTGACTACAATGAGCAGTTCTTC,CASSPDGGSDYNEQFF
TRBV30,.,TRBJ1-2,TGTGCCTGGGCGAGGGAGCGCCCCGGACGGGGCTACACCTTC,CAWARERPGRGYTF
TRBV6-1,.,TRBJ1-1,TGTGCCAGCCCCCAGGGTCTGGCTGGAGACACTGAAGCTTTCTTT,CASPQGLAGDTEAFF
TRBV7-9,.,TRBJ2-1,TGTGCCAGCAGCTTAAAACAGGAGCAGTTCTTC,CASSLKQEQFF
TRBV9,.,TRBJ1-5,TGTGCCAGCAGCCCCCGCGGGGAGGGGCTTCAGCCCCAGCATTTT,CASSPRGEGLQPQHF
TRBV7-2,.,TRBJ1-6,TGTGCCAGCTATCCGGGGGGAGCAGGCGGTAATTCACCCCTCCACTTT,CASYPGGAGGNSPLHF
TRBV30,.,TRBJ1-3,TGTGCCTGGAGTACCCCCCGCGCAACCTACTCTGGAAACACCATATATTTT,CAWSTPRATYSGNTIYF
TRBV2,.,TRBJ1-4,TGTGCCAGCAGAAGCAGGGGAGGGTCAGGAAAACTGTTTTTT,CASRSRGGSGKLFF
TRBV9,TRBD2,TRBJ2-1,TGTGCCAGCAGCGTCGGGACTAGCGGGAGGAGCAATGAGCAGTTCTTC,CASSVGTSGRSNEQFF
TRBV19,.,TRBJ1-1,TGTGCCAGTAGTGCGACTGCGGACACTGAAGCTTTCTTT,CASSATADTEAFF
TRBV30,.,TRBJ2-7,TGTGCCTGGAGTCTTAGACAGGACTACGAGCAGTACTTC,CAWSLRQDYEQYF
TRBV6-1,TRBD1,TRBJ1-2,TGTGCCAGCAGTAGACAGGGTAACTATGGCTACACCTTC,CASSRQGNYGYTF
TRBV30,TRBD1,TRBJ2-7,TGTGCCTGGAGTGTCCCCGGGACAGGGCCCGGCGAGCAGTACTTC,CAWSVPGTGPGEQYF
TRBV5-6,TRBD2,TRBJ2-1,TGTGCCAGCAGCTTAGGGAGGGTGGATGAGCAGTTCTTC,CASSLGRVDEQFF
TRBV7-2,.,TRBJ1-5,TGTGCCAGCAGGGGGGACGGGGGGAGCAATCAGCCCCAGCATTTT,CASRGDGGSNQPQHF